This record concerns one T cell receptor beta chain sequence. J lost 4 bases, V lost 7 bases, and 9 bases had no gene match. This CDR3 is 14 amino acids long. Germline V lookup: CDR1 SGHRS, CDR2 YFSETQ. The table came from immunoSEQ multiplex PCR; TCRdb's copy has only in-frame clones and leaves some out. The sample has about 300,000 clones, approximately 88% seen once. The sample comes from a study of blood T cell repertoires in COVID-19. Study-wide context: Researchers got acute and convalescent COVID-19 samples from the United States, Italy and Spain.

The source is a man aged 60-69 years who had recovered from COVID-19. The V and J genes are TRBV5-1 and TRBJ2-3; TRBD1 agrees at 7 bases. The material sequenced was PBMCs or T cells enriched from blood (not recorded which). The DNA for the CDR3 is TGCGCCAGCGGACTGGGACAGACCGCAGATACGCAGTATTTT. Its protein product is CASGLGQTADTQYF.